The rows below give T cell receptor beta chains drawn from one sample of a study of yellow fever vaccine responses in identical twins. TCRdb passed the RT-PCR reads through MiXCR, listing each CDR3 protein once. The sample carries nearly 1,000 distinct CDR3 sequences, approximately 80% recorded once. The sequencing here drew on T cells from blood (PBMCs), unsorted or a sorted subset (not recorded which), taken before or after yellow fever vaccination (not recorded which). Source of these receptors: a female donor who received the yellow fever vaccine. Both conserved end residues are part of each CDR3. Fields, in order: V gene, J gene, clone size, D gene, CDR3 DNA, CDR3 protein. D genes are given only for firm matches. The size entry is marked missing in some rows and otherwise reads once, few, many or a size class.

V: TRBV2; J: TRBJ2-1; size: .; D: .; DNA: TGTGCCAGCAGTGAAGCGCTTAGCCGAGAGTTCTTC; CDR3: CASSEALSREFF
V: TRBV5-4; J: TRBJ2-5; size: .; D: .; DNA: TGTGCCAGCAGCTTTGGACAGAACCAAGAGACCCAGTACTTC; CDR3: CASSFGQNQETQYF
V: TRBV15; J: TRBJ2-1; size: .; D: TRBD2; DNA: TGTGCCACCAGGACTAGCGGGAGCTCCTACAATGAGCAGTTCTTC; CDR3: CATRTSGSSYNEQFF
V: TRBV4-3; J: TRBJ2-1; size: .; D: .; DNA: TGCGCCAGCAGCCAAGAGAGGTTTCGGAGCGATGAGCAGTTCTTC; CDR3: CASSQERFRSDEQFF
V: TRBV7-6; J: TRBJ2-1; size: .; D: .; DNA: TGTGCCAGCAGCTTAGGGGGTAGACGCGGGAAGAGCTCCTACAATGAGCAGTTCTTC; CDR3: CASSLGGRRGKSSYNEQFF
V: TRBV11-2; J: TRBJ2-7; size: .; D: .; DNA: TGTGCCAGCAGCTCCCTCACCAGCGGGCTCTACGAGCAGTACTTC; CDR3: CASSSLTSGLYEQYF
V: TRBV4-1; J: TRBJ2-1; size: .; D: TRBD2; DNA: TGCGCCAGCAGCCACCTAGCGGGGGGAGGTGAGCAGTTCTTC; CDR3: CASSHLAGGGEQFF
V: TRBV28; J: TRBJ2-1; size: .; D: .; DNA: TGTGCCAGCAGTTTCCGGGAGTACTACAATGAGCAGTTCTTC; CDR3: CASSFREYYNEQFF
V: TRBV7-2; J: TRBJ2-5; size: .; D: .; DNA: TGTGCCAGCAGCTTGGTGCTGGGGGAGACCCAGTACTTC; CDR3: CASSLVLGETQYF
V: TRBV19; J: TRBJ2-1; size: once; D: TRBD1; DNA: TGTGCCAGTAGTACCGGGACAGGGTTTCTCAATGAGCAGTTCTTC; CDR3: CASSTGTGFLNEQFF
V: TRBV10-1; J: TRBJ1-2; size: .; D: .; DNA: TGCGCCAGCAGTGACGGGGACCCCCCGAACTATGGCTACACCTTC; CDR3: CASSDGDPPNYGYTF
V: TRBV4-3; J: TRBJ2-1; size: .; D: .; DNA: TGCGCCAGCAGCCAAGATGGGGCCTATAGTGAGCGTGAGCAGTTCTTC; CDR3: CASSQDGAYSEREQFF
V: TRBV27; J: TRBJ2-1; size: few; D: .; DNA: TGTGCCAGCCGCTTAGGGACATCGGCGTTCTTC; CDR3: CASRLGTSAFF
V: TRBV29-1; J: TRBJ2-1; size: once; D: .; DNA: TGCAGCGTTGATATTGGGCCTGGCAATGAGCAGTTCTTC; CDR3: CSVDIGPGNEQFF
V: TRBV4-3; J: TRBJ2-4; size: .; D: TRBD2; DNA: TGCGCCAGCAGCCAAGACGGACTAGCGGAAAACATTCAGTACTTC; CDR3: CASSQDGLAENIQYF
V: TRBV5-4; J: TRBJ2-1; size: .; D: TRBD1; DNA: TGTGCCAGCAGCTTGGAGGGACAGGGGATTCGGTACAATGAGCAGTTCTTC; CDR3: CASSLEGQGIRYNEQFF
V: TRBV14; J: TRBJ2-1; size: once; D: .; DNA: TGTGCCAGCAGCCGGTACAGGGTCCCCAATGCCTACAATGAGCAGTTCTTC; CDR3: CASSRYRVPNAYNEQFF
V: TRBV6-1; J: TRBJ1-2; size: .; D: TRBD1; DNA: TGTGCCAGCAGTACACCGGGACAGGGGGCGTTAAACTATGGCTACACCTTC; CDR3: CASSTPGQGALNYGYTF
V: TRBV28; J: TRBJ2-7; size: .; D: TRBD2; DNA: TGTGCCAGCAGCCCGGGACTAGCGAACTACGAGCAGTACTTC; CDR3: CASSPGLANYEQYF
V: TRBV9; J: TRBJ2-3; size: .; D: TRBD2; DNA: TGTGCCAGCAGCGCCGACAGACTAGCGGGGGAATATACGCAGTATTTT; CDR3: CASSADRLAGEYTQYF
V: TRBV23-1; J: TRBJ1-2; size: few; D: .; DNA: TGCGCCAGCAGGGGGACAAGGGATGGCTACACCTTC; CDR3: CASRGTRDGYTF
V: TRBV11-1; J: TRBJ2-5; size: .; D: .; DNA: TGTGCCAGCAGCTTAACTCTACAGGGAAAAGAGACCCAGTACTTC; CDR3: CASSLTLQGKETQYF
V: TRBV11-2; J: TRBJ2-1; size: .; D: TRBD2; DNA: TGTGCCAGCAGCAGGACTAGCGGGAGAATGGGGAATGAGCAGTTCTTC; CDR3: CASSRTSGRMGNEQFF
V: TRBV24-1; J: TRBJ1-2; size: .; D: .; DNA: TGTGCCACCAAACCACAGGGACTCTATGGCTACACCTTC; CDR3: CATKPQGLYGYTF
V: TRBV29-1; J: TRBJ2-1; size: .; D: TRBD1; DNA: TGCAGCGTTGAAGGCCTGCGGACAGGGGGCTACAATGAGCAGTTCTTC; CDR3: CSVEGLRTGGYNEQFF